The 17 T cell receptor beta chains below were found in one sample sequenced in a study of blood T cell repertoires in COVID-19. Sequencing was performed with immunoSEQ multiplex PCR; in TCRdb, only in-frame clones are kept and a portion is missing. The sample consists of approximately 90,000 clones, approximately 84% of them appearing once. Sequencing input: peripheral blood. The receptors here all came from a man aged 55 to 69 with acute or convalescent COVID-19.

This chain joins TRBV19 and TRBJ1-2; D is unclear. V lost 3 bases and J 8 bases, leaving 10 bases between the germline ends. The CDR3 has 12 amino acids. From germline, CDR1 is LNHDA and CDR2 SQIVND (reference sequence). CDR3 nucleotides: TGTGCCAGTAGTATGGGAGGTACCGGCTACACCTTC. Translating gives CASSMGGTGYTF.

The chain joins TRBV5-6 to TRBJ2-7; TRBD2 matches at 9 bases. After removal of 0 bases from V and 2 bases from J, the junction contained 3 bases not matched to a gene. CDR1 and CDR2 from the germline V gene are SGHDT and YYEEEE. The CDR3 length is 15 residues. This CDR3 is CASSLGLAGAYEQYF. The CDR3 bases are TGTGCCAGCAGCTTGGGGTTAGCGGGGGCCTACGAGCAGTACTTC.

Here the CDR3 DNA reads TGTGCCAGCAGGGACAGGTTAGCTGGGGCCAACGTCCTGACTTTC. Its translation: CASRDRLAGANVLTF. The rearrangement uses TRBV7-8 and TRBJ2-6; 7 positions agree with TRBD1. V was clipped by 6 bases and J by 2 bases; unmatched bases: 4. Germline V gene lookup returns CDR1 SGHVS and CDR2 FQNEAQ. CDR3 length: 15 amino acids.

The J gene is TRBJ2-7, the V gene TRBV11-2, with 8 bases matching TRBD1. The CDR3 loop spans 13 amino acids. Germline V CDR1 and CDR2: SGHAT, FQNNGV. Losses at the gene ends were 5 bases for V and 3 bases for J; bases not matched to a gene: 3. CDR3 amino acids: CASSRGTGYEQYF. The CDR3 coding sequence is TGTGCCAGCAGCCGAGGGACAGGCTACGAGCAGTACTTC.

The J gene is TRBJ2-7, the V gene TRBV5-1; TRBD1 matches at 7 bases. The V gene end was trimmed by 0 bases and the J gene end by 3 bases; junction bases not matched to a gene: 6. The CDR3 is 15 residues long. Looked up from germline, CDR1 is SGHRS and CDR2 is YFSETQ. In nucleotides, the CDR3 is TGCGCCAGCAGCTTGGACGGGACAGTGTACTACGAGCAGTACTTC. Amino acids: CASSLDGTVYYEQYF. The whole variable domain, remainder taken from reference TRBV5-1 and TRBJ2-7, is KAGVTQTPRYLIKTRGQQVTLSCSPISGHRSVSWYQQTPGQGLQFLFEYFSETQRNKGNFPGRFSGRQFSNSRSEMNVSTLELGDSALYLCASSLDGTVYYEQYFGPGTRLTVT.

The V gene is TRBV28, the J gene TRBJ2-7, with 13 bases lining up with TRBD2. Germline V gene lookup returns CDR1 MDHEN and CDR2 SYDVKM. With 6 bases clipped from V and 6 bases from J, the junction kept 8 bases outside the gene matches. The CDR3 totals 15 residues. CDR3 coding DNA: TGTGCCAGCAGCTCTAAACGGACTAGCGGGAGCGAGCAGTACTTC. Amino acid sequence: CASSSKRTSGSEQYF.

In this sample, this clone turned up once. This sequence joins TRBV13 and TRBJ1-2; D is uncertain. V dropped 9 bases and J dropped 0 bases, with 8 bases sitting between them. Germline V lookup: CDR1 PRHDT, CDR2 FYEKMQ (reference sequence). The CDR3 runs to 12 residues. The CDR3: CASTRSNYGYTF. CDR3 coding DNA: TGTGCCAGTACGAGATCTAACTATGGCTACACCTTC.

The rearrangement uses TRBV24-1 and TRBJ2-1; D remains ambiguous. Germline lookup yields CDR1 KGHDR and CDR2 SFDVKD. CDR3 length: 12 residues. V shed 2 bases and J shed 9 bases, with 7 bases lying between them. In DNA, the CDR3 is TGTGCCACCAGTGATTCGATGAGTGAGCAGTTCTTC. Amino acids: CATSDSMSEQFF.

V is TRBV3-1 (or the pseudogene TRBV3-2) and J is TRBJ2-7; 7 bases are shared with TRBD1. This CDR3 contains 14 residues. V trimming: 4 bases; J trimming: 5 bases; junction bases outside the gene matches: 8. Per the germline V gene, CDR1 is LGHDT and CDR2 is YNNKEL (reference sequence). The CDR3 DNA follows: TGTGCCAGCAGCCCCAGACAGGGTTACCACGAGCAGTACTTC. Its protein is CASSPRQGYHEQYF.

V gene TRBV30 combines with J gene TRBJ2-5, with D unclear. This CDR3 has 12 residues. Per germline, CDR1 GTSNPN and CDR2 SVGIG (reference sequence). V was pared by 0 bases and J by 5 bases, with 7 bases between. CDR3 in amino acids: CAWSVTPETQYF. The CDR3 nucleotides read TGTGCCTGGAGTGTGACTCCGGAGACCCAGTACTTC.

The chain links TRBV4-1 to TRBJ2-1; the D gene is possibly TRBD1 (6 bases). In germline, CDR1 is MGHRA, CDR2 YSYEKL. Between the trimmed V and J ends, which lost 5 bases and 0 bases, there was a span of 17 bases. The CDR3 extends over 17 amino acids. The CDR3, as DNA: TGCGCCAGCAGCAAAGCGCCCGGGACAAGCTCCTACAATGAGCAGTTCTTC. It is translated as CASSKAPGTSSYNEQFF.

V is TRBV7-2 and J is TRBJ2-7; TRBD1 matches at 7 bases. The CDR3 is 14 amino acids. Germline V gene sequence: CDR1 SGHTA, CDR2 FQGNSA. J lost 4 bases, V lost 3 bases, and 6 bases had no gene match. The CDR3 DNA follows: TGTGCCAGCAGCTTCCCGGACAGGTTTTACGAGCAGTACTTC. The encoded protein is CASSFPDRFYEQYF.

This CDR3 is CATSDRQGYGYTF. Written as DNA, the CDR3 is TGTGCCACCAGTGATAGACAAGGCTATGGCTACACCTTC. The rearrangement joins TRBV24-1 to TRBJ1-2; D gene unclear. CDR1 and CDR2 (germline): KGHDR, SFDVKD. The CDR3 sequence is 13 residues long. Trimming removed 3 bases from V and 4 bases from J, with 8 bases in between.

This clone was observed a handful of times. The rearrangement uses TRBV12-2 and TRBJ2-7; the table assigns TRBD1, which was not confirmed against the DNA. TRBV12-2 is designated a pseudogene. This CDR3 region has 13 residues. CDR3 bases: TGTGCAAGTCGCTTTCCAGACTCCTACGAGCAGTACTTC. It codes for CASRFPDSYEQYF.

V usage is TRBV6-5 and J usage is TRBJ1-5; D unresolved. CDR3 length: 13 amino acids. The germline CDR1 and CDR2 sequences are MNHEY and SVGAGI. Trimming stripped 7 bases from V and 0 bases from J, with 7 bases between. CDR3 region: CASMAGSNQPQHF. The CDR3 region has the DNA TGTGCCAGCATGGCGGGTAGCAATCAGCCCCAGCATTTT.

The genes are TRBV5-1 and TRBJ1-4; 7 bases fit TRBD1. Unmatched junction bases numbered 4, after V lost 0 bases and J lost 5 bases. Germline CDR1 and CDR2: SGHRS and YFSETQ. This CDR3 contains 15 residues. The CDR3 coding sequence is TGCGCCAGCAGCTTGGCGGGACAGAGCAATGAAAAACTGTTTTTT. This translates into CASSLAGQSNEKLFF.

As DNA, the CDR3 is TGTGCTAGTGGTTTCCTCCATACTAGCGGGAGTTTCTCCTACAATGAGCAGTTCTTC. As protein: CASGFLHTSGSFSYNEQFF. The rearrangement uses TRBV12-5 and TRBJ2-1, with TRBD2 matching over 11 bases. Per the germline V gene, CDR1 is LGHNT and CDR2 is FRNRAP. J was trimmed by 0 bases and V by 3 bases; bases with no gene match: 10. The CDR3 covers 19 residues.